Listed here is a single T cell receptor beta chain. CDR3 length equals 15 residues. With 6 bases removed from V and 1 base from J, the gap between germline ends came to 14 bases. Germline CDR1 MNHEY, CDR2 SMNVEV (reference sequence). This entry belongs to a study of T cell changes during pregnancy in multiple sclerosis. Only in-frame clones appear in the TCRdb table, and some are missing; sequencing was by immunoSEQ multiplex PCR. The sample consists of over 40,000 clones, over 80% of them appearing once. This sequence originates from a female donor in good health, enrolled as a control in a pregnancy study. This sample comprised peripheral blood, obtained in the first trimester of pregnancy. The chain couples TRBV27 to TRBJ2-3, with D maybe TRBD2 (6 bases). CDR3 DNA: TGTGCCAGCAGGACGGGGGTGGGCGGCACAGATACGCAGTATTTT. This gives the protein CASRTGVGGTDTQYF.